Following are 21 T cell receptor beta chains from one sample sequenced in a study of control samples from healthy donors and cancer patients. Generated by immunoSEQ multiplex PCR, the TCRdb table keeps only in-frame clones and is missing some. The table has 100,000 to 120,000 clones, 88% seen once. The sequencing sample was made of PBMCs. All receptors come from a woman aged 60-75 years with lung cancer.

The chain joins TRBV15 to TRBJ2-2, with TRBD1 matching over 11 bases. The V gene end was trimmed by 7 bases and the J gene end by 5 bases; junction bases not matched to a gene: 6. Germline CDR1 LNHNV, CDR2 YYDKDF (reference sequence). The CDR3 length is 15 residues. CDR3 loop: CATKLDRGRTGELFF. The CDR3 DNA reads TGTGCCACCAAGCTGGACAGGGGGCGAACCGGGGAGCTGTTTTTT. Full variable domain (remainder filled in from reference TRBV15 and TRBJ2-2): DAMVIQNPRYQVTQFGKPVTLSCSQTLNHNVMYWYQQKSSQAPKLLFHYYDKDFNNEADTPDNFQSRRPNTSFCFLDIRSPGLGDTAMYLCATKLDRGRTGELFFGEGSRLTVL.

The chain combines TRBV29-1 with TRBJ1-5; D unresolved. The CDR3 totals 12 residues. The germline CDR1 and CDR2 sequences are SQVTM and ANQGSEA. The V end lost 0 bases, the J end lost 6 bases, and 6 bases lay between the germline ends. In DNA, the CDR3 is TGCAGCGTTGAAGAGGCGGGTCAGCCCCAGCATTTT. It is translated as CSVEEAGQPQHF. Together with reference TRBV29-1 and TRBJ1-5, the CDR3 gives the full variable domain: SAVISQKPSRDICQRGTSLTIQCQVDSQVTMMFWYRQQPGQSLTLIATANQGSEATYESGFVIDKFPISRPNLTFSTLTVSNMSPEDSSIYLCSVEEAGQPQHFGDGTRLSIL.

The rearrangement uses TRBV7-2 and TRBJ1-2; D gene ambiguous. CDR3 length: 14 amino acids. The germline gives CDR1 SGHTA, CDR2 FQGNSA. The V end lost 2 bases, the J end lost 5 bases, and 12 bases lay between the germline ends. Written as DNA, the CDR3 is TGTGCCAGCAGCTTAATGGGGTCTGGATATGGCTACACCTTC. This gives the protein CASSLMGSGYGYTF.

The chain has TRBV9 and TRBJ1-3, with TRBD1 identical over 11 bases. The V gene end was trimmed by 0 bases and the J gene end by 2 bases; junction bases not matched to a gene: 4. The germline CDR1 and CDR2 sequences are SGDLS and YYNGEE. The CDR3 spans 17 residues. CDR3 DNA sequence: TGTGCCAGCAGCGTAGATGGGACAGGGGGACCTGGAAACACCATATATTTT. Amino acid sequence: CASSVDGTGGPGNTIYF.

V gene TRBV3-1 (or the pseudogene TRBV3-2) combines with J gene TRBJ1-3; D might be TRBD1 (5 bases). The germline CDR1 and CDR2 sequences are LGHDT and YNNKEL (reference sequence). V lost 2 bases and J lost 2, with 10 bases in between. The CDR3 contains 15 residues. CDR3 in DNA: TGTGCCAGCAGCCAAAACAGGTGGCCTGGAAACACCATATATTTT. Translated: CASSQNRWPGNTIYF.

The rearrangement joins TRBV5-8 to TRBJ1-4, with 7 positions matching TRBD1. J was trimmed by 2 bases and V by 6 bases; bases with no gene match: 10. The CDR3 runs 16 residues. Germline CDR1 is SGHTS and CDR2 is YDEGEE. This CDR3 is CASTPDGTATNEKLFF. Here the CDR3 DNA reads TGTGCCAGCACCCCGGATGGGACAGCCACTAATGAAAAACTGTTTTTT.

The chain couples TRBV6-5 to TRBJ2-2; a possible D gene is TRBD1 (6 bases). CDR1 and CDR2 from the germline V gene are MNHEY and SVGAGI. Trimming left V 6 bases short and J 2 bases short, with 7 bases between. The CDR3 is made up of 13 amino acids. The CDR3 coding sequence is TGTGCCAGCAGGGACAGAAACACCGGGGAGCTGTTTTTT. Amino acids: CASRDRNTGELFF.

V is TRBV6-1 and J is TRBJ2-5; D ambiguous. The CDR3 is made up of 14 amino acids. Trimming took 3 bases from V and 4 from J, leaving 12 bases between them. Germline V gene lookup returns CDR1 MNHNS and CDR2 SASEGT. The CDR3 loop is CASSDYYLRETQYF. The CDR3 DNA sequence: TGTGCCAGCAGTGATTATTATCTCCGAGAGACCCAGTACTTC.

This rearrangement joins TRBV19 to TRBJ2-7; 10 bases fit TRBD1. Per the germline V gene, CDR1 is LNHDA and CDR2 is SQIVND (reference sequence). J lost 3 bases, V lost 3 bases, and 14 bases had no gene match. The CDR3 runs to 18 residues. This chain's CDR3 is CASSIRQGAAGIYYEQYF. Here the CDR3 DNA reads TGTGCCAGTAGTATCAGACAGGGGGCAGCAGGGATTTACTACGAGCAGTACTTC. Full variable domain (missing parts from reference TRBV19 and TRBJ2-7): DGGITQSPKYLFRKEGQNVTLSCEQNLNHDAMYWYRQDPGQGLRLIYYSQIVNDFQKGDIAEGYSVSREKKESFPLTVTSAQKNPTAFYLCASSIRQGAAGIYYEQYFGPGTRLTVT.

The chain links TRBV5-4 to TRBJ1-6; 9 bases align to TRBD1. Germline assignment: CDR1 SGHNT and CDR2 YYREEE (reference sequence). With 3 bases clipped from V and 8 bases from J, the junction kept 6 bases outside the gene matches. The CDR3 is made up of 15 amino acids. As DNA, the CDR3 is TGTGCCAGCAGCTACTGGACAGGGGCGGATTCACCCCTCCACTTT. The encoded protein is CASSYWTGADSPLHF.

The chain is built from TRBV7-8 and TRBJ1-3, with a tentative D call TRBD1 (5 bases). Trimming shortened V by 1 base and J by 2 bases, and 12 bases separated the two germline ends. The CDR3 runs 16 residues. The germline gives CDR1 SGHVS, CDR2 FQNEAQ. The CDR3 protein is CASSLEEGRTGNTIYF. CDR3 nucleotides: TGTGCCAGCAGCTTAGAGGAGGGGAGAACTGGAAACACCATATATTTT.

V gene TRBV9 combines with J gene TRBJ1-1; perhaps TRBD1 as D (5 bases). Trimming removed 0 bases at V and 1 base at J, with 10 bases between. Germline V lookup: CDR1 SGDLS, CDR2 YYNGEE. The CDR3 has 15 residues. In nucleotides, the CDR3 is TGTGCCAGCAGCGTAGGAATTGGGGGGAACACTGAAGCTTTCTTT. Translated, it gives CASSVGIGGNTEAFF.

Only one count was recorded for this clone. The gene calls are TRBV6-5 and TRBJ1-1; no clear D. V lost 0 bases and J lost 5, with 7 bases in between. This CDR3 region has 13 residues. CDR1 and CDR2 (germline): MNHEY, SVGAGI. The CDR3 region has the DNA TGTGCCAGCAGTTACTCCCGATGGACTGAAGCTTTCTTT. Its translation is CASSYSRWTEAFF.

This chain connects TRBV10-3 to TRBJ2-7, with a possible D match to TRBD1 (6 bases). The germline V gene has CDR1 ENHRY and CDR2 SYGVKD. The V end lost 5 bases, the J end lost 2 bases, and 10 bases lay between the germline ends. The CDR3 spans 13 residues. The CDR3 bases are TGTGCCATCAGTCGGGACACCACCTACGAGCAGTACTTC. It is translated as CAISRDTTYEQYF.

The chain carries TRBV5-1 and TRBJ1-1, with D perhaps TRBD1 (5 bases). Trimming pared 0 bases from V and 0 bases from J, leaving 6 bases between. CDR1 and CDR2 from the germline V gene are SGHRS and YFSETQ. CDR3 length: 14 amino acids. The CDR3 protein is CASSLEGVNTEAFF. DNA for the CDR3: TGCGCCAGCAGCTTGGAAGGGGTGAACACTGAAGCTTTCTTT.

The chain links TRBV19 to TRBJ1-1; 8 bases line up with TRBD1. Germline assignment: CDR1 LNHDA and CDR2 SQIVND (reference sequence). The CDR3 length is 13 residues. V shed 3 bases, J shed 10 bases, and the junction held 7 bases outside the gene matches. The DNA for the CDR3 is TGTGCCAGTAGTATCCGGGACAGGCTTGGAGCTTTCTTT. It codes for CASSIRDRLGAFF.

The V call is TRBV5-1, the J call TRBJ2-1; 9 positions match TRBD2. Per germline, CDR1 SGHRS and CDR2 YFSETQ. The J segment lost 7 bases and the V segment lost 2 bases, leaving 4 bases of the junction unmatched. This CDR3 is 14 amino acids long. The CDR3 nucleotides are TGCGCCAGCAGCTTTTCGCTAGCGGGGAATGAGCAGTTCTTC. Translating gives CASSFSLAGNEQFF.

The chain couples TRBV19 to TRBJ1-5, with a possible D match to TRBD1 (5 bases). Germline assignment: CDR1 LNHDA and CDR2 SQIVND (reference sequence). This CDR3 contains 15 residues. The ends were cut back, 6 bases at V and 2 bases at J, with 14 bases in the middle. CDR3 nucleotides: TGTGCCAGTAGGGGGGTGCAAGGGGGCAATCAGCCCCAGCATTTT. Translation: CASRGVQGGNQPQHF.

This chain connects TRBV9 to TRBJ1-4; no firm D call. This CDR3 spans 15 amino acids. CDR1 is SGDLS and CDR2 is YYNGEE in the germline V gene. The V end was cut by 4 bases, the J end by 1 base, with 11 bases between. This CDR3 is CASSPNSITNEKLFF. CDR3 in DNA: TGTGCCAGCAGCCCCAACAGTATAACTAATGAAAAACTGTTTTTT. Supplemented by reference TRBV9 and TRBJ1-4, the full variable domain reads DSGVTQTPKHLITATGQRVTLRCSPRSGDLSVYWYQQSLDQGLQFLIQYYNGEERAKGNILERFSAQQFPDLHSELNLSSLELGDSALYFCASSPNSITNEKLFFGSGTQLSVL.

The rearrangement joins TRBV6-2 or TRBV6-3 to TRBJ2-5; TRBD2 matches 8 bases. Germline trimming cut 2 bases from V and 3 bases from J; bases unmatched to any gene: 8. The CDR3 spans 16 residues. Germline loops: CDR1 MNHEY, CDR2 SVGEGT. In nucleotides, the CDR3 is TGTGCCAGCAGTTACGGTGGAGCGGGGGAGGAAGAGACCCAGTACTTC. This codes for CASSYGGAGEEETQYF.

This clone was counted only a few times. The chain carries TRBV19 and TRBJ1-2; D is possibly TRBD1 (5 bases). Germline values: CDR1 LNHDA, CDR2 SQIVND (reference sequence). Trimming pared 5 bases from V and 5 bases from J, leaving 12 bases between. This CDR3 comprises 13 residues. The CDR3 DNA reads as TGTGCCAGTAGTCGGCAGGAGGGGTATGGCTACACCTTC. It translates to CASSRQEGYGYTF.